Described below is a single T cell receptor (beta chain) sequence and its context. The target antigen is unknown. Sequencing was performed with immunoSEQ multiplex PCR; in TCRdb, only in-frame clones are kept and a portion is missing. The data hold around 37,000 clones, with around 75% observed a single time. CDR3 length: 15 amino acids. Trimming took off 1 base at V and 7 bases at J, with 16 bases between the two ends. This sample stems from a study of radiotherapy plus CTLA-4 blockade in lung cancer. Regarding the study as a whole: Some TCR clones had been derived from tumors. These clones expanded in peripheral blood after radiotherapy plus ipilimumab.

This specimen was peripheral blood, taken from a patient treated with radiotherapy plus ipilimumab. The receptor was isolated from a human donor with non-small cell lung cancer that progressed on radiotherapy plus ipilimumab. The chain carries TRBV23-1 and TRBJ1-1; D gene ambiguous. TRBV23-1 is sorted into the ORF group, with uncertain function. The DNA for the CDR3 is TGCGCCAGCAGTCAATTCCGACTCCCCACCCATGAAGCTTTCTTT. This translates into CASSQFRLPTHEAFF.